Listed here is a single T cell receptor beta chain. Its antigen remains unknown. The sample belongs to a study of B cell selection in AIRE deficiency. Germline V gene lookup returns CDR1 LNHDA and CDR2 SQIVND (reference sequence). Deletions cut 4 bases from V and 7 bases from J, with 14 bases between. The CDR3 runs to 13 residues. Study-level findings and limits: In TCRBV usage, CDR3 length and diversity, patient Tconv and Treg cells matched healthy donors. Shared Treg sequences had shorter CDR3s, biased toward rearrangements with few non-templated insertions. Of 3657 shared Treg TCRbeta sequences, around 31% were healthy-donor-only and about 9% patient-only.

Sorting defined conventional CD4 T cells as CD4+CD127+. Libraries were prepared by immunoSEQ multiplex PCR; TCRdb keeps only in-frame clonotypes and omits some of them. The table includes fewer than 30,000 clones, 95% to 97% detected once. This TCR was sampled from a human donor with AIRE deficiency. The rearrangement links TRBV19 to TRBJ2-7, with a possible D match to TRBD1 (6 bases). Input material: conventional CD4+ T cells sorted from PBMCs. The CDR3 here is CASSRQGLWEQYF. Written as DNA, the CDR3 is TGTGCCAGTAGTAGGCAGGGGCTGTGGGAGCAGTACTTC.